What follows is one T cell receptor (beta chain) and its context. As yet, its antigen is unknown. PCR involved 60 Vbeta and 13 Jbeta primers. Data came from immunoSEQ multiplex PCR; TCRdb stores just in-frame clones and leaves some out. The sample holds 20,000 to 25,000 clones. This record belongs to a study of cytomegalovirus exposure and HLA in healthy donors. V gave up 1 base and J gave up 4 bases, with 5 bases separating them. Germline V gene sequence: CDR1 SGHRS, CDR2 YFSETQ. The CDR3 loop spans 13 amino acids. Broader study findings: Researchers reportedly found TCR beta sequences accurately predicted most subjects' HLA-A and HLA-B alleles. Common viral pathogens seemed, in a later analysis, to connect with several of the most significant clusters. TCR association rates varied by HLA locus in a later analysis, with DRB1 highest and HLA-C lowest.

The chain combines TRBV5-1 with TRBJ1-4; D uncertain. The source material was PBMCs. This receptor was taken from a man aged 55-75 years in good health and CMV-seropositive. CDR3 in DNA: TGCGCCAGCAGCTTGTACAGTAATGAAAAACTGTTTTTT. It translates to CASSLYSNEKLFF.